This T cell receptor (beta chain) originates from a study of identical twins. Whole-study results and caveats: Invariant populations such as MAIT and iNKT cells could partly muddle zero-insertion analyses.

Concerning this clonotype: The antigen remains undetermined.

TCRdb reanalysed the 5' RACE reads using MiXCR and keeps one entry per CDR3 protein. The sample consists of about 790,000 distinct CDR3 sequences, around a sixth of them appearing once. Germline V gene data show CDR1 as KGHSH and CDR2 as LQKENI. The V and J ends lost 3 bases and 0 bases respectively, with 7 bases between them. The CDR3 sequence is 14 residues long. This sample also belongs to another study, concerning T cells expressing NK-cell markers. Per that paper: Several donors showed these clonotypes also leading the CD3+CD56-NKG2C+ fraction.

The chain combines TRBV18 with TRBJ2-3; no clear D. Sequenced sample: PBMCs. The source is a woman between 18 and 30 years old in good health. CDR3 sequence reads: CASSPGRSTDTQYF. CDR3 nucleotide sequence: TGTGCCAGCTCACCCGGCAGGAGCACAGATACGCAGTATTTT. Variable domain in full (rest from reference TRBV18 and TRBJ2-3): NAGVMQNPRHLVRRRGQEARLRCSPMKGHSHVYWYRQLPEEGLKFMVYLQKENIIDESGMPKERFSAEFPKEGPSILRIQQVVRGDSAAYFCASSPGRSTDTQYFGPGTRLTVL.